This section outlines one TCR beta chain sequence together with its context. This specimen comes from a study of PD-L1 blockade in urothelial cancer. Study context: Blood underwent analysis 3 weeks (second dose) and 6 weeks after treatment began.

Produced via immunoSEQ multiplex PCR; TCRdb's table is partial and in-frame only. The table records 28,000 or so clones, 75% to 90% of them present only once. CDR3 size: 15 residues. The V gene end was trimmed by 5 bases and the J gene end by 0 bases; junction bases not matched to a gene: 6. The germline V gene has CDR1 SGHAT and CDR2 FQNNGV. Here the sequenced sample was PBMCs, taken around atezolizumab (anti-PD-L1) treatment. The V call is TRBV11-2, the J call TRBJ2-7, with TRBD1 matching 8 bases. The TCR sequence derives from a man aged 55 to 69 with urothelial cancer. This chain's CDR3 is CASSLGQGSSYEQYF. DNA of the CDR3: TGTGCCAGCAGCCTCGGACAGGGAAGCTCCTACGAGCAGTACTTC.